Below are 32 T cell receptor beta chains sequenced from a single sample in a study of blood T cell repertoires in COVID-19. Measured with immunoSEQ multiplex PCR; TCRdb has only the in-frame clones, and not every one. Here the sample spans some 270,000 clones, roughly 89% being singletons. The sequenced material came from PBMCs or T cells enriched from blood (not recorded which). These receptors were collected from a woman aged 35 to 49 who had recovered from COVID-19.

The genes are TRBV18 and TRBJ1-1; 9 positions agree with TRBD1. Germline V gives CDR1 KGHSH, CDR2 LQKENI. The CDR3 sequence is 17 residues long. The V segment lost 3 bases and the J segment 4 bases; nucleotides outside the gene matches: 12. The DNA of the CDR3 is TGTGCCAGCTCACCGACAGGGGGAGGATTACTGGTCACTGAAGCTTTCTTT. Protein sequence: CASSPTGGGLLVTEAFF.

Here the CDR3 reads CASTQQGAVTEAFF. As DNA, the CDR3 is TGTGCCAGCACCCAACAGGGGGCGGTCACTGAAGCTTTCTTT. The V call is TRBV5-4, the J call TRBJ1-1; 9 bases match TRBD1. This CDR3 spans 14 amino acids. J lost 4 bases, V lost 6 bases, and 7 bases had no gene match. Germline CDR1 and CDR2: SGHNT and YYREEE (reference sequence).

J is TRBJ1-5 and V is TRBV10-2; D is unclear. Per the germline V gene, CDR1 is WSHSY and CDR2 is SAAADI. Trimming shortened V by 7 bases and J by 6 bases, and 4 bases separated the two germline ends. The CDR3 sequence is 10 residues long. The CDR3: CASTLQPQHF. DNA for the CDR3: TGCGCCAGCACTCTTCAGCCCCAGCATTTT.

V gene TRBV5-5 combines with J gene TRBJ1-2, with D possibly matching TRBD1 (6 bases). The V end lost 4 bases, the J end lost 3 bases, and 10 bases lay between the germline ends. Germline lookup yields CDR1 SGHKS and CDR2 YYEKEE (reference sequence). This CDR3 has 13 amino acids. The CDR3, as DNA: TGTGCCAGCAGCCCGGACAGTTACTATGGCTACACCTTC. Translating it yields CASSPDSYYGYTF.

The CDR3 sequence is CASSGGTVRAYNEQFF. CDR3 bases: TGCGCCAGCAGCGGGGGGACAGTCCGGGCCTACAATGAGCAGTTCTTC. The rearrangement uses TRBV5-1 and TRBJ2-1; a possible D gene is TRBD1 (7 bases). The CDR3 is made up of 16 amino acids. Germline CDR1 reads SGHRS; CDR2 reads YFSETQ. Trimming pared 4 bases from V and 2 bases from J, leaving 16 bases between.

The chain recombines TRBV7-9 with TRBJ1-6; D gene ambiguous. Germline-derived CDR1 and CDR2 are SEHNR and FQNEAQ (reference sequence). This CDR3 contains 13 residues. Trimming cost V 4 bases and J 6 bases, with 7 bases left between them. In DNA form, the CDR3 reads TGTGCCAGCAGCTCGGACTTTAATTCACCCCTCCACTTT. Protein: CASSSDFNSPLHF.

The chain uses TRBV6-6 and TRBJ2-4, with 7 bases that match TRBD2. Germline loops: CDR1 MNHNY, CDR2 SVGAGI (reference sequence). CDR3 length equals 14 residues. The V segment lost 2 bases and the J segment 7 bases; nucleotides outside the gene matches: 5. In DNA, the CDR3 is TGTGCCAGCAGTTACGTCGGGGGGAGGAACATTCAGTACTTC. Translating gives CASSYVGGRNIQYF.

This clone showed up just once. The chain uses TRBV12-3 or TRBV12-4 and TRBJ2-1; no definite D call. This CDR3 spans 13 amino acids. Trimming pared 3 bases from V and 1 base from J, leaving 4 bases between. The CDR3 loop is CASSFHSYNEQFF. CDR3 in DNA: TGTGCCAGCAGTTTCCATTCCTACAATGAGCAGTTCTTC.

The table lists this clone with many counts. J is TRBJ2-1 and V is TRBV15, with 14 positions matching TRBD2. The germline V gene encodes CDR1 LNHNV and CDR2 YYDKDF (reference sequence). V shed 6 bases, J shed 3 bases, and the junction held 1 base outside the gene matches. This CDR3 is built from 15 residues. The CDR3 bases are TGTGCCACCAGGACTAGCGGGGGGGTCTACAATGAGCAGTTCTTC. It specifies CATRTSGGVYNEQFF.

The chain is built from TRBV5-1 and TRBJ1-2; unclear D gene. CDR1 is SGHRS and CDR2 is YFSETQ in the germline V gene. The V and J ends lost 2 bases and 0 bases respectively, with 8 bases between them. The CDR3 loop spans 14 amino acids. The CDR3 coding sequence is TGCGCCAGCAGCTTAGCGGCTACTAACTATGGCTACACCTTC. It specifies CASSLAATNYGYTF.

The chain joins TRBV27 to TRBJ1-1; 8 positions agree with TRBD1. The CDR3 loop spans 13 amino acids. V dropped 8 bases and J dropped 8; count of bases not matched to a gene: 10. In germline, CDR1 is MNHEY, CDR2 SMNVEV (reference sequence). CDR3 protein: CASRRTGSNEAFF. The CDR3 nucleotides read TGTGCCAGCCGCCGGACAGGGTCGAACGAAGCTTTCTTT.

The chain has TRBV11-1 and TRBJ2-1, with 12 bases lining up with TRBD2. The CDR3 consists of 14 residues. Per the germline V gene, CDR1 is SGHAT and CDR2 is FQDESV (reference sequence). The V and J ends lost 4 bases and 10 bases, in that order; junction bases with no gene match: 5. The CDR3 here is CASSSSGGAGEQFF. Here the CDR3 DNA reads TGTGCCAGCAGCTCTAGCGGGGGGGCAGGGGAGCAGTTCTTC. The complete variable domain, with remaining parts taken from reference TRBV11-1 and TRBJ2-1, reads EAEVAQSPRYKITEKSQAVAFWCDPISGHATLYWYRQILGQGPELLVQFQDESVVDDSQLPKDRFSAERLKGVDSTLKIQPAELGDSAMYLCASSSSGGAGEQFFGPGTRLTVL.

This CDR3 reads CASSVPGDSLGRQFF. DNA for the CDR3: TGTGCCAGCAGCGTCCCAGGGGATAGTCTCGGGCGGCAGTTCTTC. The J gene is TRBJ2-1, the V gene TRBV5-4; D might be TRBD1 (6 bases). V gave up 4 bases and J gave up 12 bases, with 23 bases separating them. The CDR3 runs 15 residues. Germline V gene lookup returns CDR1 SGHNT and CDR2 YYREEE (reference sequence).

This chain links TRBV7-2 with TRBJ1-4; D may be TRBD1 (6 bases). CDR1 is SGHTA and CDR2 is FQGNSA in the germline V gene. V was shortened by 6 bases and J by 4 bases, with 15 bases between the two germline ends. This CDR3 is 15 amino acids long. CDR3 DNA sequence: TGTGCCAGCAGGGGACGGTCAGGGGATAATGAAAAACTGTTTTTT. This gives the protein CASRGRSGDNEKLFF. The full variable domain, its missing parts supplied by reference TRBV7-2 and TRBJ1-4, is GAGVSQSPSNKVTEKGKDVELRCDPISGHTALYWYRQSLGQGLEFLIYFQGNSAPDKSGLPSDRFSAERTGGSVSTLTIQRTQQEDSAVYLCASRGRSGDNEKLFFGSGTQLSVL.

The rearrangement links TRBV6-6 to TRBJ1-2, with 9 bases fitting TRBD1. Germline V gene lookup returns CDR1 MNHNY and CDR2 SVGAGI (reference sequence). This CDR3 is built from 13 residues. Losses at the gene ends were 6 bases for V and 7 bases for J; bases not matched to a gene: 6. The CDR3: CASSPTGGRGYTF. The CDR3 nucleotides are TGTGCCAGCAGCCCAACAGGGGGCCGTGGCTACACCTTC.

The chain is built from TRBV2 and TRBJ2-1, with D hard to call. Germline V CDR1 and CDR2: SNHLY, FYNNEI. V was clipped by 6 bases and J by 5 bases, with 14 bases between them. The CDR3 is 14 residues long. The CDR3 DNA follows: TGTGCCAGCAGAGAGTCCGTGTCCCACAATGAGCAGTTCTTC. Translated: CASRESVSHNEQFF.

This rearrangement joins TRBV4-2 to TRBJ1-2, with D tentatively TRBD1 (5 bases). The CDR3 has 16 amino acids. Per germline, CDR1 LGHNA and CDR2 YNFKEQ. V gave up 0 bases and J gave up 0 bases, with 11 bases separating them. CDR3 sequence: CASSQDRTSANYGYTF. In nucleotides, the CDR3 is TGTGCCAGCAGCCAAGATCGGACATCTGCTAACTATGGCTACACCTTC.

V usage is TRBV11-2 and J usage is TRBJ2-7; 11 bases are a match to TRBD2. The CDR3 runs 15 residues. The J segment lost 3 bases and the V segment lost 6 bases, leaving 7 bases of the junction unmatched. CDR1 SGHAT and CDR2 FQNNGV come from the germline V gene. This CDR3 reads CASRPTGTSGYEQYF. The CDR3 nucleotides are TGTGCCAGCAGACCTACCGGGACTAGCGGCTACGAGCAGTACTTC.

The chain combines TRBV2 with TRBJ1-2; a possible D gene is TRBD1 (5 bases). Germline V gene data show CDR1 as SNHLY and CDR2 as FYNNEI. The CDR3 is 14 amino acids. Trimming removed 4 bases from V and 8 bases from J, with 17 bases in between. CDR3 residues: CASSALGTPGGYTF. In DNA form, the CDR3 reads TGTGCCAGCAGTGCTTTAGGGACTCCTGGCGGCTACACCTTC.

This chain joins TRBV30 and TRBJ1-5; possibly TRBD1 for D (6 bases). V lost 5 bases and J 0 bases, leaving 14 bases between the germline ends. The CDR3 length is 15 residues. The V gene's germline CDR1 is GTSNPN and CDR2 SVGIG (reference sequence). The CDR3 reads CAWGGQPHSNQPQHF. For the CDR3, the DNA is TGTGCCTGGGGCGGACAGCCTCATAGCAATCAGCCCCAGCATTTT.

J is TRBJ1-5 and V is TRBV5-8; possible D gene TRBD1, 5 bases. The germline V and J ends were trimmed by 2 bases and 6 bases, with 9 bases remaining between them. CDR3 length: 13 residues. Germline V gene lookup returns CDR1 SGHTS and CDR2 YDEGEE. This chain's CDR3 is CASSFRVPQPQHF. The CDR3 DNA follows: TGTGCCAGCAGCTTCAGGGTTCCTCAGCCCCAGCATTTT.

The CDR3 region has the DNA TGCAGCGTTTCTAGGGAGGGTGGCATTATGACCGGGGAGCTGTTTTTT. Residues: CSVSREGGIMTGELFF. The genes are TRBV29-1 and TRBJ2-2; TRBD2 agrees at 7 bases. Germline V gives CDR1 SQVTM, CDR2 ANQGSEA. This CDR3 comprises 16 residues. The V gene end was trimmed by 5 bases and the J gene end by 5 bases; junction bases not matched to a gene: 14.

This chain connects TRBV7-2 to TRBJ1-5, with a possible D match to TRBD1 (5 bases). The germline V gene has CDR1 SGHTA and CDR2 FQGNSA. This CDR3 comprises 14 residues. Trimming removed 1 base from V and 3 bases from J, with 7 bases in between. The CDR3 coding sequence is TGTGCCAGCAGCTTAGGACAGAACAATCAGCCCCAGCATTTT. Protein sequence: CASSLGQNNQPQHF.

This clone was counted once. The chain uses TRBV5-1 and TRBJ1-6; D remains unclear. The V end lost 4 bases, the J end lost 0 bases, and 11 bases lay between the germline ends. Germline CDR1 and CDR2: SGHRS and YFSETQ. CDR3 length: 16 residues. The CDR3 region has the DNA TGCGCCAGCAGCCACGGTCGGAGCTCCTATAATTCACCCCTCCACTTT. Protein product: CASSHGRSSYNSPLHF.

V and J are TRBV6-5 and TRBJ2-7; D is ambiguous. Germline V gives CDR1 MNHEY, CDR2 SVGAGI. The germline V and J ends were trimmed by 3 bases and 3 bases, with 9 bases remaining between them. CDR3 length equals 13 residues. The CDR3 here is CASSYNSYYEQYF. CDR3 in DNA: TGTGCCAGCAGTTATAACAGTTACTACGAGCAGTACTTC.

The V call is TRBV19, the J call TRBJ1-6; maybe TRBD1 (6 bases). V was pared by 8 bases and J by 6 bases, with 26 bases between. Per the germline V gene, CDR1 is LNHDA and CDR2 is SQIVND (reference sequence). The CDR3 totals 18 residues. CDR3 nucleotide sequence: TGTGCCAGTGCCCAAGACTCACAGGTCATGGGGGCTAATTCACCCCTCCACTTT. This codes for CASAQDSQVMGANSPLHF. Full variable domain (rest looked up from reference TRBV19 and TRBJ1-6): DGGITQSPKYLFRKEGQNVTLSCEQNLNHDAMYWYRQDPGQGLRLIYYSQIVNDFQKGDIAEGYSVSREKKESFPLTVTSAQKNPTAFYLCASAQDSQVMGANSPLHFGNGTRLTVT.

The chain uses TRBV18 and TRBJ1-2; TRBD1 matches 7 bases. Germline V gene sequence: CDR1 KGHSH, CDR2 LQKENI. The junction had 4 bases not matched to a gene; V was cut back by 3 bases and J by 6 bases. The CDR3 has 13 amino acids. CDR3 protein: CASSPAGGNGYTF. Here the CDR3 DNA reads TGTGCCAGCTCACCGGCAGGGGGGAATGGCTACACCTTC.

This clone was picked up one time. The chain has TRBV7-9 and TRBJ2-7; 7 bases agree with TRBD1. Per germline, CDR1 SEHNR and CDR2 FQNEAQ (reference sequence). Trimming removed 5 bases from V and 3 bases from J; junction bases left unmatched: 7. There are 14 residues in the CDR3. The DNA for the CDR3 is TGTGCCAGCAGCGGGCGGACAGGCGGCTACGAGCAGTACTTC. Translating it yields CASSGRTGGYEQYF.

The genes are TRBV5-5 and TRBJ2-7; D gene uncertain. V dropped 4 bases and J dropped 0 bases, with 17 bases sitting between them. Germline CDR1 SGHKS, CDR2 YYEKEE (reference sequence). The length of the CDR3 is 16 residues. CDR3 residues: CASSTYPLRSSYEQYF. The DNA of the CDR3 is TGTGCCAGCAGCACATATCCCCTTAGGAGCTCCTACGAGCAGTACTTC.

The rearrangement uses TRBV20-1 and TRBJ2-4; 10 bases line up with TRBD1. The CDR3 sequence is 11 residues long. The V segment lost 5 bases and the J segment 16 bases; nucleotides outside the gene matches: 8. From germline, CDR1 is DFQATT and CDR2 SNEGSKA (reference sequence). CDR3 loop: CSAGQGGARYF. In nucleotides, the CDR3 is TGCAGTGCTGGACAGGGGGGGGCACGATACTTC.

This chain uses TRBV15 with TRBJ2-1; tentative D call: TRBD1 (6 bases). There are 14 residues in the CDR3. Germline CDR1 and CDR2: LNHNV and YYDKDF (reference sequence). Trimming pared 5 bases from V and 4 bases from J, leaving 12 bases between. The CDR3 reads CATSPNDRYNEQFF. For the CDR3, the DNA is TGTGCCACCAGCCCTAACGACAGGTACAATGAGCAGTTCTTC.

The chain recombines TRBV5-5 with TRBJ1-1, with 8 positions matching TRBD1. This CDR3 has 15 amino acids. V gave up 4 bases and J gave up 1 base; unmatched junction bases: 6. The germline V gene has CDR1 SGHKS and CDR2 YYEKEE (reference sequence). CDR3 in DNA: TGTGCCAGCAGCCGGTACGGGACAGGGAACACTGAAGCTTTCTTT. Protein sequence: CASSRYGTGNTEAFF.